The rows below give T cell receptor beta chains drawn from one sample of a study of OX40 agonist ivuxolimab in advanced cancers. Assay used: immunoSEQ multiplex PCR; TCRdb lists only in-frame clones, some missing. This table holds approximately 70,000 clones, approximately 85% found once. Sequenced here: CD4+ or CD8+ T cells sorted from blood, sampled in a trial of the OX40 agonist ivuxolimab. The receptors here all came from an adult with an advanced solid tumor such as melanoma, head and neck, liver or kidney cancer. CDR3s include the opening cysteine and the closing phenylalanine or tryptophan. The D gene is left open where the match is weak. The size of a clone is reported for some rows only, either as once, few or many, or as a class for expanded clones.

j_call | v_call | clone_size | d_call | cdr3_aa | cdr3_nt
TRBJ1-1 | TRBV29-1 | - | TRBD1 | CSGNRGENTEAFF | TGCAGCGGAAACAGGGGAGAGAACACTGAAGCTTTCTTT
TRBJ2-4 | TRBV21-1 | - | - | CASSFKTGPFPKNIQYF | TGTGCCAGCAGCTTTAAGACAGGACCTTTTCCCAAAAACATTCAGTACTTT
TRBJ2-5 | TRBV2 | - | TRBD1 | CASSQDRGGFLTQYF | TGTGCCAGCAGCCAGGACAGGGGGGGATTTTTGACCCAGTACTTC
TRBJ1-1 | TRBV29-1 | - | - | CSVTDRINTEAFF | TGCAGCGTCACGGACAGAATAAACACTGAAGCTTTCTTT
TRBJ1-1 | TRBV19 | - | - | CASRGGTRNLF | TGTGCCAGTAGGGGCGGGACACGCAATTTGTTT
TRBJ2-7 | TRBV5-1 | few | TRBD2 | CASSSRLAASYEQYF | TGCGCCAGCAGCTCCCGGCTAGCGGCCTCCTACGAGCAGTACTTC
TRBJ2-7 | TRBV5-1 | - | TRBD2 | CASSLEASGSSYEQYF | TGCGCCAGCAGCTTGGAGGCTAGCGGGAGTTCCTACGAGCAGTACTTC
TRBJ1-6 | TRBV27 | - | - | CASSLSSINSPLHF | TGTGCCAGCAGTTTAAGCTCGATTAATTCACCCCTCCACTTT
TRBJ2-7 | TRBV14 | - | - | CASSQGIGGIYEQYF | TGTGCCAGCAGCCAAGGAATAGGGGGAATCTACGAGCAGTACTTC
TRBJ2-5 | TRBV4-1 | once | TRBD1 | CASSQDQGQGAWEQYF | TGCGCCAGCAGCCAAGATCAGGGACAGGGGGCTTGGGAGCAGTACTTC
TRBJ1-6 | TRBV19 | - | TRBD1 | CASTHRDRGSYNSPLHF | TGTGCCAGTACCCACCGGGACAGGGGCTCCTATAATTCACCCCTCCACTTT
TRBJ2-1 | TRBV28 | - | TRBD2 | CASSRLAGDYNEQFF | TGTGCCAGCAGTCGACTAGCGGGGGATTACAATGAGCAGTTCTTC
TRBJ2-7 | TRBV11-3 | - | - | CASSLDPPYEQYF | TGTGCCAGCAGCTTAGATCCCCCCTACGAGCAGTACTTC
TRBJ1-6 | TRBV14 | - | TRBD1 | CASSRRGLYSPLHF | TGTGCCAGCAGCCGCAGGGGGCTCTATTCACCCCTCCACTTT
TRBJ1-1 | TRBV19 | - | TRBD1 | CATNRGLSFTEAFF | TGTGCCACCAACAGGGGGCTAAGTTTCACTGAAGCTTTCTTT
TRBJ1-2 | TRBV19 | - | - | CATTQSEQVIYGGYTF | TGTGCCACCACCCAGTCGGAACAAGTGATATATGGAGGCTACACCTTC
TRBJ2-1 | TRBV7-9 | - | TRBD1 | CASSISTGRNEQFF | TGTGCCAGCAGCATATCGACAGGGCGCAATGAGCAGTTCTTC
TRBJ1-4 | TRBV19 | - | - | CASSIANRPNEKLFF | TGTGCCAGTAGTATAGCGAATCGGCCCAATGAAAAACTGTTTTTT
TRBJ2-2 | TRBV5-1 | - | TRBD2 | CASSLVGGRNTGELFF | TGCGCCAGCAGCTTGGTGGGCGGGAGGAACACCGGGGAGCTGTTTTTT
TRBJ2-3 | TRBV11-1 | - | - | CASSPALARHTDTQYF | TGTGCCAGCAGCCCGGCGTTAGCGCGACACACAGATACGCAGTATTTT
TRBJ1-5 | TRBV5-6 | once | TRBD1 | CASSRGTGAWQSNQPQHF | TGTGCCAGCAGCCGAGGCACAGGGGCGTGGCAGAGCAATCAGCCCCAGCATTTT
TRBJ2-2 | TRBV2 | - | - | CASSEAAQGNTGELFF | TGTGCCAGCAGCGAGGCCGCTCAGGGTAACACCGGGGAGCTGTTTTTT
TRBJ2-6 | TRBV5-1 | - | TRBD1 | CASSQGQAGANVLTF | TGCGCCAGCAGCCAGGGACAGGCTGGGGCCAACGTCCTGACTTTC
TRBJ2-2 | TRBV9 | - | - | CASSAQPFGPSTGELFF | TGTGCCAGCAGCGCGCAACCGTTTGGGCCATCAACCGGGGAGCTGTTTTTT
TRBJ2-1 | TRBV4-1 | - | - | CASSQVSGLYNEQFF | TGCGCCAGCAGCCAAGTCTCCGGGCTCTACAATGAGCAGTTCTTC
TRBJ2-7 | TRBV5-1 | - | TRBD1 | CASTPDRASYEQYF | TGCGCCAGCACTCCGGACAGGGCCTCCTACGAGCAGTACTTC
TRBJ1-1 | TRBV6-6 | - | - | CASRRQEGTEAFF | TGTGCCAGCAGACGACAGGAGGGCACTGAAGCTTTCTTT
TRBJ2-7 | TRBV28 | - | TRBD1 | CASSEAGQGAPYEQYF | TGTGCCAGCAGTGAGGCGGGACAGGGGGCTCCGTACGAGCAGTACTTC
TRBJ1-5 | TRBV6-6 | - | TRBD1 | CASSGGGDQPQHF | TGTGCCAGCAGTGGAGGGGGCGATCAGCCCCAGCATTTT
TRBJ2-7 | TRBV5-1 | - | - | CASSLRGLAVDEQYF | TGCGCCAGCAGCTTGAGAGGGTTAGCCGTAGACGAGCAGTACTTC
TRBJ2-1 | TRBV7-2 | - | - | CASSLVGGFSYNEQFF | TGTGCCAGCAGCTTAGTAGGTGGCTTCTCCTACAATGAGCAGTTCTTC
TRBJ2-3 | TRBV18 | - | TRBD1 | CASSPPTGLSTDTQYF | TGTGCCAGCTCACCACCGACAGGGTTGAGCACAGATACGCAGTATTTT
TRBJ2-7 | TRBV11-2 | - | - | CASSLAGVGEQYF | TGTGCCAGCAGCTTAGCCGGGGTTGGCGAGCAGTACTTC
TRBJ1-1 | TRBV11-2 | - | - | CASSLHGAGNTEAFF | TGTGCCAGCAGCTTACACGGGGCGGGGAACACTGAAGCTTTCTTT
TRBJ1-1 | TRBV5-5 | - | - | CASSLGGAGTEAFF | TGTGCCAGCAGCTTGGGGGGCGCTGGGACTGAAGCTTTCTTT